The 3 T cell receptor beta chains listed next were all sequenced from one sample in a study of CD8 T cells in Susac syndrome. Reverse transcription of about 0.5 to 1 ug RNA used random hexamers. MiXCR, applied by TCRdb to the immunoSEQ multiplex PCR reads, yields one record per CDR3 protein. The sample contains roughly 200,000 distinct CDR3 sequences, approximately 95% of which appear only once. Sequenced sample: CD8+ T cells from PBMCs. These receptors were obtained from a human donor with multiple sclerosis.

J is TRBJ2-3 and V is TRBV20-1; TRBD2 aligns across 9 bases. CDR3 length: 15 residues. Losses at the gene ends were 5 bases for V and 2 bases for J; bases not matched to a gene: 8. Germline lookup yields CDR1 DFQATT and CDR2 SNEGSKA (reference sequence). The CDR3 nucleotides read TGCAGTGCTGCTATAGCGGGGGCCTTCACAGATACGCAGTATTTT. Protein sequence: CSAAIAGAFTDTQYF.

This chain joins TRBV28 and TRBJ2-7, with 7 bases matching TRBD2. The CDR3 is made up of 14 amino acids. The junction had 12 bases not matched to a gene; V was cut back by 5 bases and J by 8 bases. Germline assignment: CDR1 MDHEN and CDR2 SYDVKM. For the CDR3, the DNA is TGTGCCAGCAGTCCGTCTAGCGTCGGGGGGAAGCAGTACTTC. It yields the protein CASSPSSVGGKQYF.

This clonotype came up a few times. The CDR3 protein is CSVGTGNEQYF. CDR3 DNA sequence: TGCAGCGTGGGGACAGGGAACGAGCAGTACTTC. The chain couples TRBV29-1 to TRBJ2-7, with 9 bases lining up with TRBD1. CDR3 length: 11 residues. V shed 6 bases and J 5 bases; nucleotides not matched to a gene: 2. Germline V gene lookup returns CDR1 SQVTM and CDR2 ANQGSEA.